This T cell receptor (beta chain) was captured by sequencing in a study of identifying expanded T cells in peripheral blood. Points from the study as a whole: Differentially abundant clones: roughly 1.2 between replicates, around 17 at approximately 13 days, less than 20 at four.

Only in-frame clones appear in the TCRdb table, and some are missing; sequencing was by immunoSEQ multiplex PCR. The sample carries approximately 75,000 clones, approximately 87% recorded once. CDR1 is WSHSY and CDR2 is SAAADI in the germline V gene. The CDR3 runs 16 residues. Between the trimmed V and J ends, which lost 3 bases and 1 base, there was a span of 13 bases. During the collection period, no donor immune events like infections were recorded. As to this clone: Its antigen is as yet unknown.

J is TRBJ2-1 and V is TRBV10-2; D is undetermined. The sequencing sample was made of blood. This sequence originates from a person between 18 and 75 years old in good health. The CDR3 bases are TGCGCCAGCAGTGACGTTAGACTCTCATCCTACAATGAGCAGTTCTTC. It is translated as CASSDVRLSSYNEQFF.